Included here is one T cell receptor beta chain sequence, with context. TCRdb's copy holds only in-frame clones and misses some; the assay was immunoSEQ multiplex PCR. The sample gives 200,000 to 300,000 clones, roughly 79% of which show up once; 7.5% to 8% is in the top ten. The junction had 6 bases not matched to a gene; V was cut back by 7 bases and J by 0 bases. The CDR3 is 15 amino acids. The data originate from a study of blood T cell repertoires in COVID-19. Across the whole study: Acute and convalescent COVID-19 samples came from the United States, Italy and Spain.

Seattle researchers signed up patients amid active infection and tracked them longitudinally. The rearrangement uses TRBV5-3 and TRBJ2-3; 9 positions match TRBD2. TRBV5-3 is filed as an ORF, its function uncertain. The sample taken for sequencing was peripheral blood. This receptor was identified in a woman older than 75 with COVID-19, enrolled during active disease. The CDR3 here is CARWTSDTSTDTQYF. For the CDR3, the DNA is TGTGCCAGATGGACTAGCGACACTAGCACAGATACGCAGTATTTT.